One sample yielded the 30 T cell receptor beta chains listed below, sequenced in a study of blood T cell repertoires in COVID-19. TCRdb's table, derived via immunoSEQ multiplex PCR, lists solely in-frame clones and lacks some. The sample lists around 300,000 clones, 87% occurring once. The sample comprised PBMCs or T cells enriched from blood (not recorded which). The receptors stem from a woman younger than 45 who had recovered from COVID-19.

This chain's CDR3 is CASSPTSRDRPYEQYF. CDR3 DNA sequence: TGTGCCAGCAGCCCCACCTCCCGGGACAGACCTTACGAGCAGTACTTC. This chain joins TRBV13 and TRBJ2-7, with 7 bases lining up with TRBD1. Germline V lookup: CDR1 PRHDT, CDR2 FYEKMQ (reference sequence). This CDR3 is built from 16 residues. The V segment lost 5 bases and the J segment 4 bases; nucleotides outside the gene matches: 14.

This clone showed up just once. The V call is TRBV28, the J call TRBJ1-2; tentatively, D is TRBD1 (6 bases). Trimming stripped 4 bases from V and 2 bases from J, with 14 bases between. CDR1 MDHEN and CDR2 SYDVKM come from the germline V gene. The CDR3 is 15 amino acids. The CDR3 region has the DNA TGTGCCAGCAGTTCCACCCTCAGGGGAAACTATGGCTACACCTTC. This translates into CASSSTLRGNYGYTF.

The chain couples TRBV19 to TRBJ2-5; 10 bases map to TRBD2. The CDR3 contains 15 residues. The V gene end was trimmed by 4 bases and the J gene end by 1 base; junction bases not matched to a gene: 3. The germline V gene has CDR1 LNHDA and CDR2 SQIVND (reference sequence). The CDR3 reads CASSSSGGTQETQYF. In DNA form, the CDR3 reads TGTGCCAGTAGTAGTAGCGGGGGGACCCAAGAGACCCAGTACTTC.

This CDR3 reads CASSLAGGSEDYGYTF. The CDR3 region has the DNA TGTGCCAGCAGCTTGGCAGGGGGCAGTGAAGACTATGGCTACACCTTC. The chain joins TRBV7-9 to TRBJ1-2, with 8 bases identical to TRBD1. Germline V gene lookup returns CDR1 SEHNR and CDR2 FQNEAQ (reference sequence). The CDR3 is 16 amino acids. V trimming: 3 bases; J trimming: 3 bases; junction bases outside the gene matches: 9. Based on the CDR3 plus reference TRBV7-9 and TRBJ1-2, the full variable domain is DTGVSQNPRHKITKRGQNVTFRCDPISEHNRLYWYRQTLGQGPEFLTYFQNEAQLEKSRLLSDRFSAERPKGSFSTLEIQRTEQGDSAMYLCASSLAGGSEDYGYTFGSGTRLTVV.

The chain employs TRBV5-4 and TRBJ2-3; 11 bases map to TRBD2. The CDR3 spans 15 residues. CDR1 is SGHNT, CDR2 YYREEE, per germline (reference sequence). V shed 3 bases and J 0 bases; nucleotides not matched to a gene: 0. The CDR3 nucleotides are TGTGCCAGCAGCTGGACTAGCGGGAGCACAGATACGCAGTATTTT. Its translation is CASSWTSGSTDTQYF.

V and J are TRBV9 and TRBJ1-3, with TRBD1 as a possible D gene (6 bases). V gave up 4 bases and J gave up 0 bases, with 11 bases separating them. CDR1 and CDR2 (germline): SGDLS, YYNGEE. This CDR3 region has 15 residues. CDR3 sequence: CASSTDRFSGNTIYF. CDR3 coding DNA: TGTGCCAGCAGCACCGACAGGTTCTCTGGAAACACCATATATTTT.

This clone was seen a handful of times. The J gene is TRBJ1-1, the V gene TRBV4-1; weak D call: TRBD1 (5 bases). Germline V CDR1 and CDR2: MGHRA, YSYEKL. The CDR3 sequence is 14 residues long. V shed 2 bases and J shed 5 bases, with 12 bases lying between them. The CDR3 coding sequence is TGCGCCAGCAGCCAACAGGGCCAAGGGACTGAAGCTTTCTTT. It is translated as CASSQQGQGTEAFF.

CDR3 in amino acids: CATQGVRNQETQYF. The DNA of the CDR3 is TGTGCCACTCAGGGGGTAAGAAACCAAGAGACCCAGTACTTC. V usage is TRBV15 and J usage is TRBJ2-5; 7 nucleotides line up with TRBD1. Germline CDR1 reads LNHNV; CDR2 reads YYDKDF (reference sequence). The CDR3 totals 14 residues. The ends lost 9 bases at V and 0 bases at J; junction bases unmatched: 7.

This clone was seen more than once but under ten times. V is TRBV29-1 and J is TRBJ1-5, with D perhaps matching TRBD1 (5 bases). Germline lookup yields CDR1 SQVTM and CDR2 ANQGSEA. V lost 4 bases, J lost 0 bases, and 10 bases lay in between. This CDR3 spans 14 amino acids. Here the CDR3 DNA reads TGCAGCGTTGCCCCAGGGAATAGCAATCAGCCCCAGCATTTT. The encoded protein is CSVAPGNSNQPQHF.

The CDR3 DNA is TGTGCCAGCAGTGGGCCCCCCGGACAGGGCCGGTCGAATCAGCCCCAGCATTTT. Translation: CASSGPPGQGRSNQPQHF. The chain employs TRBV2 and TRBJ1-5, with 8 positions matching TRBD1. The V and J ends lost 4 bases and 4 bases, in that order; junction bases with no gene match: 15. Germline V gives CDR1 SNHLY, CDR2 FYNNEI. The CDR3 covers 18 residues.

The chain couples TRBV14 to TRBJ1-2; 7 nucleotides align to TRBD1. Trimming removed 1 base from V and 5 bases from J; junction bases left unmatched: 7. From germline, CDR1 is SGHDN and CDR2 FVKESK. This CDR3 region has 15 residues. The CDR3 region has the DNA TGTGCCAGCAGCCAAGTGTTTTCAGGGGGTTATGGCTACACCTTC. Its translation is CASSQVFSGGYGYTF. Supplemented by reference TRBV14 and TRBJ1-2, the full variable domain reads EAGVTQFPSHSVIEKGQTVTLRCDPISGHDNLYWYRRVMGKEIKFLLHFVKESKQDESGMPNNRFLAERTGGTYSTLKVQPAELEDSGVYFCASSQVFSGGYGYTFGSGTRLTVV.

The chain is built from TRBV10-3 and TRBJ1-1; no firm D call. Between the trimmed V and J ends, which lost 3 bases and 1 base, there was a span of 9 bases. CDR3 length equals 14 residues. Per the germline V gene, CDR1 is ENHRY and CDR2 is SYGVKD. This chain's CDR3 is CAISEPSGNTEAFF. The CDR3 DNA reads TGTGCCATCAGTGAACCCTCAGGGAACACTGAAGCTTTCTTT.

The chain recombines TRBV19 with TRBJ1-6; TRBD1 matches at 10 bases. CDR1 and CDR2 (germline): LNHDA, SQIVND (reference sequence). The CDR3 covers 19 residues. Trimming took 9 bases from V and 1 from J; bases not matched to a gene: 15. This CDR3 is CARILPTGGSGSYNSPLHF. Here the CDR3 DNA reads TGTGCCAGAATACTCCCGACAGGGGGCAGTGGGTCCTATAATTCACCCCTCCACTTT.

CDR3 bases: TGTGCCAGCAGCTTGGGTCGGATGGGCACTGGAAACACCATATATTTT. Translating it yields CASSLGRMGTGNTIYF. The chain joins TRBV5-6 to TRBJ1-3; D gene uncertain. The V end lost 0 bases, the J end lost 2 bases, and 12 bases lay between the germline ends. Germline V CDR1 and CDR2: SGHDT, YYEEEE. The CDR3 is 16 amino acids.

For this clone: At one end, the junction sequence differs from germline, possibly due to a read error. The chain has TRBV7-7 and TRBJ2-5, with D perhaps matching TRBD2 (6 bases). Looked up from germline, CDR1 is SSHAT and CDR2 is FNYEAQ (reference sequence). The CDR3 contains 14 residues. In nucleotides, the CDR3 is TGTGCTAGCAGCCGGGACTTTGGACAAGAGACCCAGTACTTC. Protein sequence: CASSRDFGQETQYF.

This rearrangement joins TRBV6-5 to TRBJ2-1; 7 bases match TRBD2. Germline V gene sequence: CDR1 MNHEY, CDR2 SVGAGI. This CDR3 is 13 amino acids long. Trimming took 0 bases from V and 9 from J; bases not matched to a gene: 2. The CDR3 spells CASSYSRGTEQFF. CDR3 in DNA: TGTGCCAGCAGTTACTCGCGGGGGACTGAGCAGTTCTTC.

This chain connects TRBV24-1 to TRBJ1-5, with TRBD1 identical over 7 bases. Germline V gene data show CDR1 as KGHDR and CDR2 as SFDVKD. CDR3 length: 14 residues. Unmatched junction bases numbered 0, after V lost 1 base and J lost 4 bases. The DNA of the CDR3 is TGTGCCACCAGTGATTTCAGGGGGAATCAGCCCCAGCATTTT. It is translated as CATSDFRGNQPQHF.

This chain uses TRBV23-1 with TRBJ1-6, with 10 bases aligning to TRBD1. Being an ORF, TRBV23-1 has a function that is uncertain. V lost 10 bases to trimming and J lost 8 bases; unmatched junction nucleotides: 5. This CDR3 is 13 amino acids long. The CDR3 nucleotides are TGCGCCACCCCGACAGGGGGCGATTCACCCCTCCACTTT. Its translation is CATPTGGDSPLHF.

This chain joins TRBV14 and TRBJ1-5; 7 bases are shared with TRBD1. Germline V gene lookup returns CDR1 SGHDN and CDR2 FVKESK. The CDR3 is 15 amino acids. The V segment lost 0 bases and the J segment 7 bases; nucleotides outside the gene matches: 6. The CDR3 region has the DNA TGTGCCAGCAGCCAAGAACCGTTAGGGGGCCAGCCCCAGCATTTT. This encodes CASSQEPLGGQPQHF.

The rearrangement links TRBV27 to TRBJ2-3, with 7 bases matching TRBD2. From germline, CDR1 is MNHEY and CDR2 SMNVEV (reference sequence). CDR3 length: 15 amino acids. The V and J ends lost 6 bases and 4 bases, in that order; junction bases with no gene match: 10. CDR3 nucleotides: TGTGCCAGCAGGATGAGCGGGGCTCTCCCAGATACGCAGTATTTT. Translating it yields CASRMSGALPDTQYF.

J is TRBJ1-1 and V is TRBV3-1 (or the pseudogene TRBV3-2); D may be TRBD1 (6 bases). CDR1 and CDR2 (germline): LGHDT, YNNKEL (reference sequence). CDR3 size: 14 residues. Trimming removed 1 base at V and 4 bases at J, with 10 bases between. The CDR3 region has the DNA TGTGCCAGCAGCCAAGCAGGGGTTGGCACTGAAGCTTTCTTT. As protein: CASSQAGVGTEAFF.

The chain links TRBV6-5 to TRBJ1-1; D is ambiguous. The CDR3 is 15 amino acids. With 7 bases removed from V and 0 bases from J, the gap between germline ends came to 15 bases. The V gene's germline CDR1 is MNHEY and CDR2 SVGAGI. CDR3 sequence reads: CASTQWTGLNTEAFF. The DNA for the CDR3 is TGTGCCAGCACACAATGGACGGGGTTGAACACTGAAGCTTTCTTT.

This chain joins TRBV2 and TRBJ1-5; D not certain. The CDR3 sequence is 16 residues long. The germline gives CDR1 SNHLY, CDR2 FYNNEI. V lost 2 bases, J lost 1 base, and 12 bases lay in between. CDR3 sequence: CASSERQAGSNQPQHF. The CDR3 DNA follows: TGTGCCAGCAGTGAAAGGCAGGCGGGCAGCAATCAGCCCCAGCATTTT. The entire variable domain, with the rest obtained from reference TRBV2 and TRBJ1-5, is as follows: EPEVTQTPSHQVTQMGQEVILRCVPISNHLYFYWYRQILGQKVEFLVSFYNNEISEKSEIFDDQFSVERPDGSNFTLKIRSTKLEDSAMYFCASSERQAGSNQPQHFGDGTRLSIL.

The V and J genes are TRBV19 and TRBJ1-6, with 9 bases fitting TRBD1. The CDR3 runs to 15 residues. J lost 6 bases, V lost 3 bases, and 3 bases had no gene match. Germline lookup yields CDR1 LNHDA and CDR2 SQIVND (reference sequence). Here the CDR3 DNA reads TGTGCCAGTAGTATCCCGGGACAGGGTAATTCACCCCTCCACTTT. Its protein product is CASSIPGQGNSPLHF.

V gene TRBV5-6 combines with J gene TRBJ1-1; the D is unclear. In germline, CDR1 is SGHDT, CDR2 YYEEEE. The V and J ends lost 4 bases and 1 base respectively, with 14 bases between them. There are 15 residues in the CDR3. This CDR3 reads CASSGLTPPNTEAFF. The CDR3 DNA is TGTGCCAGCAGCGGTTTGACACCGCCGAACACTGAAGCTTTCTTT.

This clone was counted between two and nine times. V and J are TRBV19 and TRBJ1-2; the D gene is possibly TRBD1 (6 bases). The CDR3 has 19 amino acids. The germline CDR1 and CDR2 sequences are LNHDA and SQIVND (reference sequence). Trimming removed 6 bases at V and 4 bases at J, with 30 bases between. The CDR3 reads CASSPDWPGQTDLGYGYTF. The DNA for the CDR3 is TGTGCCAGTAGCCCCGACTGGCCGGGACAAACTGACCTAGGCTATGGCTACACCTTC.

The V and J genes are TRBV6-5 and TRBJ1-2; the match to TRBD1 covers 8 bases. Trimming took 3 bases from V and 8 from J; bases not matched to a gene: 11. Germline CDR1 and CDR2: MNHEY and SVGAGI. The CDR3 has 15 amino acids. CDR3 loop: CASSYSPGGAKGYTF. DNA for the CDR3: TGTGCCAGCAGTTATTCCCCAGGGGGCGCAAAGGGCTACACCTTC.

The J gene is TRBJ2-1, the V gene TRBV5-1; no firm D call. The CDR3 length is 16 residues. Looked up from germline, CDR1 is SGHRS and CDR2 is YFSETQ. The V gene lost 2 bases and the J gene lost 9 bases, with 21 bases spanning the gap. CDR3 amino acids: CASSLTLGTPTGEQFF. In nucleotides, the CDR3 is TGCGCCAGCAGCTTAACCCTAGGAACTCCTACGGGTGAGCAGTTCTTC.

The chain links TRBV27 to TRBJ2-7; 8 bases map to TRBD2. V was pared by 5 bases and J by 4 bases, with 7 bases of the junction left unmatched. CDR3 length: 14 amino acids. In germline, CDR1 is MNHEY, CDR2 SMNVEV (reference sequence). The CDR3 spells CASSPSGRAYEQYF. CDR3 in DNA: TGTGCCAGCAGTCCCTCCGGGAGGGCATACGAGCAGTACTTC.

The chain is built from TRBV19 and TRBJ1-1; perhaps TRBD1 as D (5 bases). Germline V gene data show CDR1 as LNHDA and CDR2 as SQIVND (reference sequence). The CDR3 runs to 13 residues. Trimming pared 10 bases from V and 2 bases from J, leaving 14 bases between. The CDR3 nucleotides read TGTGCCACCCAACAGGACCCTAACACTGAAGCTTTCTTT. This translates into CATQQDPNTEAFF.